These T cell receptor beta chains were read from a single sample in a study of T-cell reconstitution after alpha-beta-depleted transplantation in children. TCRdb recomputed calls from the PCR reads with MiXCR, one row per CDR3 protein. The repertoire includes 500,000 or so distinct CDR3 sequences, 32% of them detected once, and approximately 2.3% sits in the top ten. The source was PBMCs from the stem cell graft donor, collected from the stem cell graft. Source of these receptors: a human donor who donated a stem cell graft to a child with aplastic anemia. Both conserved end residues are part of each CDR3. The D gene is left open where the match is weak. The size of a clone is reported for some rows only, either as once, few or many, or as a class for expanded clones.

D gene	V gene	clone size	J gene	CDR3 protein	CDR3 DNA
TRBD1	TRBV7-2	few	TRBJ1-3	CASSQDRGEGNTIYF	TGTGCCAGCAGCCAGGACAGGGGAGAAGGAAACACCATATATTTT
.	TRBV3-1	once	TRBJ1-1	CASSQMHRNTEAFF	TGTGCCAGCAGCCAGATGCATAGGAACACTGAAGCTTTCTTT
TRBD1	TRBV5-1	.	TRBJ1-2	CASSLVAGGDYGYTF	TGCGCCAGCAGCTTGGTAGCAGGGGGCGACTATGGCTACACCTTC
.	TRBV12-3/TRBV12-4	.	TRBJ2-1	CASSLVQARWQFF	TGTGCCAGCAGTTTAGTACAGGCCAGGTGGCAGTTCTTC
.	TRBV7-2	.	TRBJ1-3	CASSLAIGGSGNTIYF	TGTGCCAGCAGCTTAGCGATAGGGGGCTCTGGAAACACCATATATTTT
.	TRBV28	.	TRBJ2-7	CASREAGLIYEQYF	TGTGCCAGCAGGGAAGCGGGCCTGATCTACGAGCAGTACTTC
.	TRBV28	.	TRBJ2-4	CASRSAKNIQYF	TGTGCCAGCAGAAGTGCCAAAAACATTCAGTACTTC
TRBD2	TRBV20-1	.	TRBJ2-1	CSADGIPGLDYNEQFF	TGCAGTGCCGACGGCATCCCGGGACTAGACTACAATGAGCAGTTCTTC
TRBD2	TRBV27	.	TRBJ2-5	CASSLLAGGGETQYF	TGTGCCAGCAGTTTGTTAGCGGGGGGGGGCGAGACCCAGTACTTC
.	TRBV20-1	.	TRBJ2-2	CSARDDPNTGELFF	TGCAGTGCTAGAGACGACCCGAACACCGGGGAGCTGTTTTTT
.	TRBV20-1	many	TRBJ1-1	CSARSSTGNTEAFF	TGCAGTGCTAGGTCTAGTACAGGAAACACTGAAGCTTTCTTT
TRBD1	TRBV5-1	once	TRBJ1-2	CASSVGQGLRYTF	TGCGCCAGCAGCGTGGGACAGGGTCTACGCTACACCTTC
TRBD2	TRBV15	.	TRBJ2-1	CATSAREKSEQFF	TGTGCCACCAGCGCGCGGGAGAAAAGTGAGCAGTTCTTC
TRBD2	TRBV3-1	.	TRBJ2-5	CASSQLGGYQETQYF	TGTGCCAGCAGCCAACTCGGGGGGTACCAAGAGACCCAGTACTTC
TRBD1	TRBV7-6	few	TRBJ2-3	CASSSVTGGTDTQYF	TGTGCCAGCAGCTCCGTAACAGGGGGCACAGATACGCAGTATTTT
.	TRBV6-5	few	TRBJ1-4	CASSYFSDTRQEKLFF	TGTGCCAGCAGTTACTTCTCGGACACCCGGCAGGAAAAACTGTTTTTT
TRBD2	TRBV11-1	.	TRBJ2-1	CASSQRSGRVVNEQFF	TGTGCCAGCAGCCAGCGAAGCGGGAGGGTTGTCAATGAGCAGTTCTTC
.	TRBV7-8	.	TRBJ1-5	CASSLLYRQNNQPQHF	TGTGCCAGCAGCTTATTGTACCGACAGAACAATCAGCCCCAGCATTTT